Listed below are T cell receptor beta chains from one sample, sequenced in a study of blood T cell repertoires in COVID-19. The assay was immunoSEQ multiplex PCR, and TCRdb's table has in-frame clones only and misses some. The table lists 100,000 to 150,000 clones, about nine tenths of them singletons. The sample was peripheral blood. The receptors come from a woman in her 70s with COVID-19, enrolled during active disease. Both conserved end residues are part of each CDR3. The order of the fields is J gene, clone size, D gene, V gene, CDR3 DNA, CDR3 protein. The D gene is left open where the match is weak. Some rows have no size entry. The others give once, few or many, or a class for an expanded clone.

TRBJ2-1,.,TRBD2,TRBV18,TGTGCCAGCTCACCGACTAGCGGGGGGTTCTACAATGAGCAGTTCTTC,CASSPTSGGFYNEQFF
TRBJ1-1,.,.,TRBV18,TGTGCCAGCTCCCGACTAGGAGAGAACACTGAAGCTTTCTTT,CASSRLGENTEAFF
TRBJ1-5,.,TRBD1,TRBV9,TGTGCCAGCAGCGTGACAGGGAGGAGGGATCAGCCCCAGCATTTT,CASSVTGRRDQPQHF
TRBJ2-5,.,TRBD1,TRBV5-1,TGCGCCAGCAGCTTGGCCGCGGGGACAGGATACCAAGAGACCCAGTACTTC,CASSLAAGTGYQETQYF
TRBJ2-3,once,.,TRBV19,TGTGCCAGTACCAACGGTTGGCAGGGAGGTGCAACAGATACGCAGTATTTT,CASTNGWQGGATDTQYF
TRBJ2-1,.,.,TRBV3-1/TRBV3-2,TGTGCCAGCAGTCCTCAAACACTAGCTCCGAATGAGCAGTTCTTC,CASSPQTLAPNEQFF
TRBJ2-1,.,TRBD2,TRBV5-1,TGCGCCAGCGGGAGCGGGGGGGCTTACAATGAGCAGTTCTTC,CASGSGGAYNEQFF
TRBJ1-5,.,TRBD1,TRBV25-1,TGTGCCAGCAGTGATAGTGACAGGGGGCTTGGGCAGCCCCAGCATTTT,CASSDSDRGLGQPQHF
TRBJ2-3,.,TRBD1,TRBV7-3,TGTGCCAGCAGAAGAGGGACAGGGTCGGCAGATACGCAGTATTTT,CASRRGTGSADTQYF
TRBJ1-5,.,.,TRBV5-6,TGTGCCAGCAGCGGAAACCTCGACAGAAGCAATCAGCCCCAGCATTTT,CASSGNLDRSNQPQHF
TRBJ1-1,once,.,TRBV18,TGTGCCAGCTCACCAGTAGGGAGCACTGAAGCTTTCTTT,CASSPVGSTEAFF
TRBJ2-5,.,.,TRBV7-6,TGTGCCAGCAGCTTGGACAGCTGGGAGACCCAGTACTTC,CASSLDSWETQYF
TRBJ1-5,.,.,TRBV7-2,TGTGCCAGCGAGGGGGATAGCAATCAGCCCCAGCATTTT,CASEGDSNQPQHF
TRBJ2-7,.,.,TRBV29-1,TGCAGCGTTGAAGTGGTAGAAACCTACGAGCAGTACTTC,CSVEVVETYEQYF
TRBJ1-6,.,.,TRBV5-6,TGTGCCAGCAGCTACCAGTCCTATAATTCACCCCTCCACTTT,CASSYQSYNSPLHF
TRBJ2-3,.,.,TRBV5-6,TGTGCCAGCAGCTTGGTTGTCAGTTCAGATACGCAGTATTTT,CASSLVVSSDTQYF
TRBJ1-2,.,TRBD1,TRBV27,TGTGCCAGCAGTTTATCCGGGACAGGGGGGGGCTACACCTTC,CASSLSGTGGGYTF
TRBJ2-5,once,TRBD2,TRBV5-1,TGCGCCAGCAGCTTGGAGGGTAGCGGGGCTCAAGAGACCCAGTACTTC,CASSLEGSGAQETQYF
TRBJ1-1,.,.,TRBV2,TGTGCCAGCGGGAGGGTCATAGAAGCTTTCTTT,CASGRVIEAFF
TRBJ2-1,.,TRBD2,TRBV25-1,TGTGCCAGTAGGGATAGCGGGGGGTACAATGAGCAGTTCTTC,CASRDSGGYNEQFF